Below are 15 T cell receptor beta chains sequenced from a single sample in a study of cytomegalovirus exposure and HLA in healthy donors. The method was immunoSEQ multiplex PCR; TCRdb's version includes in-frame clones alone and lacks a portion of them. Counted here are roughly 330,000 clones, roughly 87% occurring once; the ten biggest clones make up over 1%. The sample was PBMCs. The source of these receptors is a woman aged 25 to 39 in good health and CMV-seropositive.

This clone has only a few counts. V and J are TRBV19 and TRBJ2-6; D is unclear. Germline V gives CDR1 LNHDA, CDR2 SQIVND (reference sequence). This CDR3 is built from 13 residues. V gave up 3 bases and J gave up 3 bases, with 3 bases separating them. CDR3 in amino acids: CASSMFGANVLTF. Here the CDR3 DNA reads TGTGCCAGTAGTATGTTTGGGGCCAACGTCCTGACTTTC. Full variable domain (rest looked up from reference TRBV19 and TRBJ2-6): DGGITQSPKYLFRKEGQNVTLSCEQNLNHDAMYWYRQDPGQGLRLIYYSQIVNDFQKGDIAEGYSVSREKKESFPLTVTSAQKNPTAFYLCASSMFGANVLTFGAGSRLTVL.

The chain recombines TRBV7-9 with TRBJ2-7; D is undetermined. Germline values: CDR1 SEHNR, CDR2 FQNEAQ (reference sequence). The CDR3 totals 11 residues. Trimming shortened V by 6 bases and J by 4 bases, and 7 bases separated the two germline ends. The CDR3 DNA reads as TGTGCCAGCAGTTACCAATACGAGCAGTACTTC. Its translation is CASSYQYEQYF.

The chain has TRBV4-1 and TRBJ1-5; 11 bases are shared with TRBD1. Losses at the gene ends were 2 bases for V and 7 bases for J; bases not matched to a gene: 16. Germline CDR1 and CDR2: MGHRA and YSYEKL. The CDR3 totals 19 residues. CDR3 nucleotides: TGCGCCAGCAGCCAAAAATCGTCCGGGGACAGGGGGTTTGGCCAGCCCCAGCATTTT. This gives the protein CASSQKSSGDRGFGQPQHF.

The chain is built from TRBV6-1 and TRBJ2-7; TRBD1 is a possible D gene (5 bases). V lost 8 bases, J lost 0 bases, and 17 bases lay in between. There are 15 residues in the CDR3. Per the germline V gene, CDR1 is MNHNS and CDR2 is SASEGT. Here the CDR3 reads CASGAPGYSSYEQYF. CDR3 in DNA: TGTGCCAGCGGGGCTCCAGGTTACAGCTCCTACGAGCAGTACTTC.

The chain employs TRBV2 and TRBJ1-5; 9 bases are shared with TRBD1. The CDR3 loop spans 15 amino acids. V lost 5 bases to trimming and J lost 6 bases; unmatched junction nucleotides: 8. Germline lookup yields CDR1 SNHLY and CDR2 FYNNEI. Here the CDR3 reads CASSFGQGPAQPQHF. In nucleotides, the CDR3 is TGTGCCAGCAGTTTCGGACAGGGGCCAGCTCAGCCCCAGCATTTT.

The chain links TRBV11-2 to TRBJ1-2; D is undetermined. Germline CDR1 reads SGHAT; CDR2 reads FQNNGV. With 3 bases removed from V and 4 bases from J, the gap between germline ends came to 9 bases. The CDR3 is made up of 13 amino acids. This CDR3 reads CASSLIQSYGYTF. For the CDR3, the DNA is TGTGCCAGCAGCTTGATCCAGAGCTATGGCTACACCTTC.

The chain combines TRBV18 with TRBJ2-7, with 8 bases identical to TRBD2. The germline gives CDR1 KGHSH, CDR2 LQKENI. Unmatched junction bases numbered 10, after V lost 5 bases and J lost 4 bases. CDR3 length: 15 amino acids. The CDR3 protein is CASSTRTSNPYEQYF. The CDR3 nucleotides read TGTGCCAGCTCAACACGGACTAGCAATCCTTACGAGCAGTACTTC.

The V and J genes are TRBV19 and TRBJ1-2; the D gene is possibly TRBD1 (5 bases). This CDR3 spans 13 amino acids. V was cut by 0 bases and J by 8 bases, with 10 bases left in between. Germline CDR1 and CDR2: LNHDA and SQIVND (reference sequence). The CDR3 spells CASSIDPGKGYTF. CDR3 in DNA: TGTGCCAGTAGTATAGACCCAGGGAAGGGCTACACCTTC.

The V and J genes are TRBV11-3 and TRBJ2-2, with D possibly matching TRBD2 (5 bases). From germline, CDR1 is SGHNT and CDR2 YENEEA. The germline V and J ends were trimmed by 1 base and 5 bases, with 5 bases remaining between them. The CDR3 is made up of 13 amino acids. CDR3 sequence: CASSLAGTGELFF. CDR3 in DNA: TGTGCCAGCAGCTTAGCGGGGACCGGGGAGCTGTTTTTT.

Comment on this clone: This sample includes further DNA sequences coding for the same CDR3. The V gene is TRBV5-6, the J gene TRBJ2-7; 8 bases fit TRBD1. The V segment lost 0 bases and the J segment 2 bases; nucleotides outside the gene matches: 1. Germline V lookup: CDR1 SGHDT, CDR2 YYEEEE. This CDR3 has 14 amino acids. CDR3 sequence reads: CASSLGTGTYEQYF. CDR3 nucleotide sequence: TGTGCCAGCAGCTTGGGGACAGGGACCTACGAGCAGTACTTC.

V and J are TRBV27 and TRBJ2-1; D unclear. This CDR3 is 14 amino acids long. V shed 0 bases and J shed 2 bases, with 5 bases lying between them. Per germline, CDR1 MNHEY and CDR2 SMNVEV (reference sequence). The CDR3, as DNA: TGTGCCAGCAGTTTATCGGCAACCTACAATGAGCAGTTCTTC. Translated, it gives CASSLSATYNEQFF.

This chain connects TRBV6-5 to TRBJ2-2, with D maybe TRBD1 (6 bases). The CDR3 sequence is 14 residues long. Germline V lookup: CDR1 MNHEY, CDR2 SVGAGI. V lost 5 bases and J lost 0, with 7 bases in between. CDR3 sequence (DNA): TGTGCCAGCAGTAGGACAGCGAACACCGGGGAGCTGTTTTTT. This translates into CASSRTANTGELFF.

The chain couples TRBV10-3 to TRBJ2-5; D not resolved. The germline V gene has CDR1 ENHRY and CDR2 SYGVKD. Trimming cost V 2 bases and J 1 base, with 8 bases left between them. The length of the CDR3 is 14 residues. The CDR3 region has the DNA TGTGCCATCAGTGAGGTTACAGCCCAAGAGACCCAGTACTTC. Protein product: CAISEVTAQETQYF.

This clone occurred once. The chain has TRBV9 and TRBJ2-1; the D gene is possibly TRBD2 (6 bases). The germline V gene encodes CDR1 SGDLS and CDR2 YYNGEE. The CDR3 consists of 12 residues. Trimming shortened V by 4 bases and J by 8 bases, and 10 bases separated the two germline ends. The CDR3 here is CASSPGGDEQFF. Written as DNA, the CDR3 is TGTGCCAGCAGCCCGGGCGGGGATGAGCAGTTCTTC.

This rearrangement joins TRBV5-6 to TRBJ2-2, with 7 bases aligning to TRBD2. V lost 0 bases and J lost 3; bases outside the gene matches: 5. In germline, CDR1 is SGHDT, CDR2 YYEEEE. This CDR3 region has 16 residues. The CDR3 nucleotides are TGTGCCAGCAGCTTGGCCCGGGACTATTACACCGGGGAGCTGTTTTTT. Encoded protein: CASSLARDYYTGELFF.